This note documents a single T cell receptor beta chain sequence. Its antigen remains unidentified. A multiplex PCR was run with 60 Vbeta primers and 13 Jbeta primers. Assay: immunoSEQ multiplex PCR; the TCRdb copy retains only in-frame clones and omits some. Counted here are about 170,000 clones, approximately 75% occurring once; the ten biggest clones make up 1.9%. The data were obtained in a study of cytomegalovirus exposure and HLA in healthy donors. Study-wide results and limits: A missense variant in DCLRE1C was later tied to TCR beta V- and J-gene trimming. The study listed 150 to 200 cytomegalovirus-associated TCR beta chains. Most observed TCR sequences were rare, whereas some public TCRs were detected in many donors.

This sequence was found in a woman aged 18-29 years in good health and CMV-seronegative. The sample taken for sequencing was PBMCs.

The CDR3 here is CASSLGTSAQETQYF. CDR3 bases: TGTGCCAGCAGCTTAGGGACTAGCGCCCAAGAGACCCAGTACTTC. The gene calls are TRBV5-8 and TRBJ2-5; 10 positions agree with TRBD2. This CDR3 spans 15 amino acids. Trimming took 2 bases from V and 1 from J; bases not matched to a gene: 2. Per germline, CDR1 SGHTS and CDR2 YDEGEE.